Given below is one T cell receptor (beta chain) in context. Antigen unknown. This specimen comes from a study of T cells in localized non-small cell lung cancer. Study findings and constraints: Uninvolved adjacent lung had higher T cell clonality than tumor and all other tissues.

The method was immunoSEQ multiplex PCR; TCRdb's version includes in-frame clones alone and lacks a portion of them. The repertoire holds roughly 25,000 clones, approximately 90% seen once, with around 15% in the top ten. The sample here was peripheral blood, taken before any cancer treatment. This clonotype was obtained from a female donor over 55 with stage II squamous cell lung carcinoma.

CDR3 loop: CASSGRSGGTGELFF. CDR3 nucleotides: TGTGCCAGCAGTGGAAGGAGTGGGGGCACCGGGGAGCTGTTTTTT. J is TRBJ2-2 and V is TRBV6-4; D is possibly TRBD1 or TRBD2 (5 bases each). The CDR3 runs 15 residues. Trimming shortened V by 4 bases and J by 4 bases, and 13 bases separated the two germline ends. Germline loops: CDR1 MRHNA, CDR2 SNTAGT.